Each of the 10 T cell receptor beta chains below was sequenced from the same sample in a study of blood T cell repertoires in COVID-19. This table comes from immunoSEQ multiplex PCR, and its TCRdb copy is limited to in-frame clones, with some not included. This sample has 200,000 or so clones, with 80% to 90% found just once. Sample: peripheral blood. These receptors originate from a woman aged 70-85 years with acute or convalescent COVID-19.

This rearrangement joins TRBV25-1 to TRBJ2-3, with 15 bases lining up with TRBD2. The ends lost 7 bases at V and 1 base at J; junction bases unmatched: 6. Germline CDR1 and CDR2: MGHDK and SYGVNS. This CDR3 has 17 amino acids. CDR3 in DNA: TGTGCCAGCACCCGGACTAGCGGGGGGGTGGGCACAGATACGCAGTATTTT. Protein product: CASTRTSGGVGTDTQYF. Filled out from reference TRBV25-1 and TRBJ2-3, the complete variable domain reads EADIYQTPRYLVIGTGKKITLECSQTMGHDKMYWYQQDPGMELHLIHYSYGVNSTEKGDLSSESTVSRIRTEHFPLTLESARPSHTSQYLCASTRTSGGVGTDTQYFGPGTRLTVL.

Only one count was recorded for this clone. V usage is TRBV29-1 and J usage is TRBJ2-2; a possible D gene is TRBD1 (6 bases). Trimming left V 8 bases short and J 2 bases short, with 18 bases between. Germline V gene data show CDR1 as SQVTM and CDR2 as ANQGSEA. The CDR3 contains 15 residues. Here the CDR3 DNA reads TGCAGCATTATTAAGACAGGCCCAAACACCGGGGAGCTGTTTTTT. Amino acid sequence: CSIIKTGPNTGELFF.

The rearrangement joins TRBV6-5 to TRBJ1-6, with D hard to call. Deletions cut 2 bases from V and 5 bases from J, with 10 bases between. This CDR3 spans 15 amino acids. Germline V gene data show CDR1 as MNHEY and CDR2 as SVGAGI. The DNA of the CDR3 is TGTGCCAGCAGTTACGAACAGCTACATAATTCACCCCTCCACTTT. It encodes CASSYEQLHNSPLHF.

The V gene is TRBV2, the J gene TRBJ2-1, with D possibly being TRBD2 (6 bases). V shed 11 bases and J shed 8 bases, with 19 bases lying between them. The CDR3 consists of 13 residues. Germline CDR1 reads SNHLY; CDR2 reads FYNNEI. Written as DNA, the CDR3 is TGTGCCGGCCAGGGTTCCCCGGGGGATGAGCAGTTCTTC. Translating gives CAGQGSPGDEQFF.

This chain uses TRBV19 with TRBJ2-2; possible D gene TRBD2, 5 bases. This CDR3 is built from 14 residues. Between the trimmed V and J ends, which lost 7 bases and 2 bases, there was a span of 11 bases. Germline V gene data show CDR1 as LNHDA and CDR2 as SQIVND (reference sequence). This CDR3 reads CASNFGRNTGELFF. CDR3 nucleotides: TGTGCCAGTAACTTTGGGAGAAACACCGGGGAGCTGTTTTTT.

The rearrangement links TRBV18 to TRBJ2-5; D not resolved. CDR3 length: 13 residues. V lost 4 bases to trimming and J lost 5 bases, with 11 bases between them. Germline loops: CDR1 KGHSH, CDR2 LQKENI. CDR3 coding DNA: TGTGCCAGCTCACAATTGGCAGGCGAGACCCAGTACTTC. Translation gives CASSQLAGETQYF. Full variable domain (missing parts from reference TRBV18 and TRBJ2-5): NAGVMQNPRHLVRRRGQEARLRCSPMKGHSHVYWYRQLPEEGLKFMVYLQKENIIDESGMPKERFSAEFPKEGPSILRIQQVVRGDSAAYFCASSQLAGETQYFGPGTRLLVL.

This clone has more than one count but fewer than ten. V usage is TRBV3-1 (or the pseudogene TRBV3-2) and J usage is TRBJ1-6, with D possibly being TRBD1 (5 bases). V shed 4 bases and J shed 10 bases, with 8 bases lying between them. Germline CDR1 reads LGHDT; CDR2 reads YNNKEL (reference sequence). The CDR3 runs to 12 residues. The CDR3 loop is CASSLGGSPLHF. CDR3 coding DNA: TGTGCCAGCAGCCTCGGGGGGTCACCCCTCCACTTT.

The CDR3 loop reads CSAMTGHGAFF. The DNA for the CDR3 is TGCAGTGCAATGACAGGGCACGGGGCTTTCTTT. This chain joins TRBV20-1 and TRBJ1-1, with 7 nucleotides matching TRBD1. The V gene's germline CDR1 is DFQATT and CDR2 SNEGSKA (reference sequence). Unmatched junction bases numbered 9, after V lost 6 bases and J lost 11 bases. The CDR3 contains 11 residues.

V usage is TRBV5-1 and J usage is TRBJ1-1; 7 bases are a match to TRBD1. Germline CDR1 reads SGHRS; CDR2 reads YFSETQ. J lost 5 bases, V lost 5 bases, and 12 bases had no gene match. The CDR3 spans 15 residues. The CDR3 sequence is CASRVGDREGTEAFF. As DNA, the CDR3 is TGCGCCAGCAGGGTTGGGGACAGAGAGGGGACTGAAGCTTTCTTT. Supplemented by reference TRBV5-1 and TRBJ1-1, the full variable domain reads KAGVTQTPRYLIKTRGQQVTLSCSPISGHRSVSWYQQTPGQGLQFLFEYFSETQRNKGNFPGRFSGRQFSNSRSEMNVSTLELGDSALYLCASRVGDREGTEAFFGQGTRLTVV.

The CDR3: CASSLARGIDSGNTIYF. The CDR3 region has the DNA TGTGCCAGCAGCTTAGCCAGGGGGATTGACTCTGGAAACACCATATATTTT. The V call is TRBV7-8, the J call TRBJ1-3; TRBD1 agrees at 7 bases. V gave up 0 bases and J gave up 0 bases; unmatched junction bases: 5. Germline V CDR1 and CDR2: SGHVS, FQNEAQ. The CDR3 covers 17 residues. Full variable domain (remainder filled in from reference TRBV7-8 and TRBJ1-3): GAGVSQSPRYKVAKRGQDVALRCDPISGHVSLFWYQQALGQGPEFLTYFQNEAQLDKSGLPSDRFFAERPEGSVSTLKIQRTQQEDSAVYLCASSLARGIDSGNTIYFGEGSWLTVV.